The 13 T cell receptor beta chains listed next were all sequenced from one sample in a study of blood T cell repertoires in COVID-19. Profiled with immunoSEQ multiplex PCR; TCRdb holds only in-frame clones, not every one. This sample has 150,000 to 200,000 clones; 83% occur once, and the top ten carry approximately 2%. Sequencing was performed on peripheral blood. The receptors come from an elderly woman with acute or convalescent COVID-19.

V is TRBV2 and J is TRBJ2-5; 7 nucleotides match TRBD1. In germline, CDR1 is SNHLY, CDR2 FYNNEI. With 6 bases clipped from V and 5 bases from J, the junction kept 12 bases outside the gene matches. This CDR3 region has 15 residues. The CDR3 DNA is TGTGCCAGCAGAGTATCCGGGACAGTACCGGAGACCCAGTACTTC. Encoded protein: CASRVSGTVPETQYF.

V is TRBV4-1 and J is TRBJ2-1, with D maybe TRBD1 (6 bases). Trimming took off 0 bases at V and 4 bases at J, with 10 bases between the two ends. CDR1 and CDR2 from the germline V gene are MGHRA and YSYEKL. CDR3 length: 15 amino acids. The CDR3 DNA sequence: TGCGCCAGCAGCCAAGAATGGACAGTTTACAATGAGCAGTTCTTC. It is translated as CASSQEWTVYNEQFF.

The rearrangement links TRBV7-8 to TRBJ2-3, with 8 bases identical to TRBD2. The CDR3 totals 15 residues. V trimming: 5 bases; J trimming: 1 base; junction bases outside the gene matches: 5. CDR1 is SGHVS, CDR2 FQNEAQ, per germline. CDR3 in DNA: TGTGCCAGCAGCCCCGGGGGGGCCCGCACAGATACGCAGTATTTT. As protein: CASSPGGARTDTQYF.

The rearrangement links TRBV19 to TRBJ2-3; D might be TRBD2 (6 bases). With 1 base removed from V and 1 base from J, the gap between germline ends came to 12 bases. Germline V gene data show CDR1 as LNHDA and CDR2 as SQIVND (reference sequence). The CDR3 contains 16 residues. The CDR3 loop is CASSIGLASGTDTQYF. Here the CDR3 DNA reads TGTGCCAGTAGTATAGGTCTAGCGAGTGGCACAGATACGCAGTATTTT.

The gene calls are TRBV18 and TRBJ2-5; D remains ambiguous. This CDR3 region has 13 residues. V lost 3 bases, J lost 5 bases, and 10 bases lay in between. CDR1 KGHSH and CDR2 LQKENI come from the germline V gene. The CDR3 protein is CASSPSHSETQYF. As DNA, the CDR3 is TGTGCCAGCTCACCTAGTCATTCGGAGACCCAGTACTTC.

The CDR3 nucleotides read TGTGCCAGCAGCCGCCAAGTGGGGGGATCGAACACCGGGGAGCTGTTTTTT. Protein sequence: CASSRQVGGSNTGELFF. The V call is TRBV7-9, the J call TRBJ2-2; maybe TRBD2 (6 bases). The CDR3 contains 17 residues. Germline V gene sequence: CDR1 SEHNR, CDR2 FQNEAQ (reference sequence). V was cut by 5 bases and J by 0 bases, with 16 bases left in between.

V usage is TRBV5-5 and J usage is TRBJ1-1; tentative D call: TRBD1 (6 bases). The germline V gene has CDR1 SGHKS and CDR2 YYEKEE (reference sequence). The CDR3 runs to 14 residues. Trimming shortened V by 4 bases and J by 1 base, and 11 bases separated the two germline ends. CDR3 region: CASSKQGWNTEAFF. For the CDR3, the DNA is TGTGCCAGCAGCAAGCAGGGGTGGAACACTGAAGCTTTCTTT.

Comments on this clone: Other DNA sequences from this sample encode an identical CDR3 as well. The V call is TRBV6-5, the J call TRBJ2-7, with D perhaps matching TRBD1 (5 bases). This CDR3 spans 14 amino acids. V lost 2 bases, J lost 1 base, and 9 bases lay in between. Germline CDR1 MNHEY, CDR2 SVGAGI. CDR3 sequence: CASSYGQGSYEQYF. The DNA of the CDR3 is TGTGCCAGCAGTTACGGCCAGGGATCCTACGAGCAGTACTTC.

V and J are TRBV4-1 and TRBJ2-7, with 9 bases identical to TRBD2. CDR3 length equals 16 residues. CDR1 and CDR2 from the germline V gene are MGHRA and YSYEKL. Trimming removed 1 base from V and 0 bases from J; junction bases left unmatched: 4. The CDR3 sequence: CASSQVASGNSYEQYF. In DNA form, the CDR3 reads TGCGCCAGCAGCCAAGTTGCTAGCGGGAACTCCTACGAGCAGTACTTC.

This chain joins TRBV7-9 and TRBJ2-1; TRBD2 agrees at 7 bases. The CDR3 totals 16 residues. V was clipped by 8 bases and J by 3 bases; unmatched bases: 13. Germline V gene lookup returns CDR1 SEHNR and CDR2 FQNEAQ (reference sequence). The CDR3: CASLRGGAGVYNEQFF. CDR3 bases: TGTGCCAGCCTAAGAGGAGGCGCGGGGGTCTACAATGAGCAGTTCTTC.

J is TRBJ2-7 and V is TRBV28; TRBD1 agrees at 9 bases. Germline V gene sequence: CDR1 MDHEN, CDR2 SYDVKM. V shed 10 bases and J 5 bases; nucleotides not matched to a gene: 12. The CDR3 has 14 residues. Here the CDR3 reads CATKTGGEVNEQYF. In nucleotides, the CDR3 is TGTGCCACCAAAACAGGGGGCGAAGTCAACGAGCAGTACTTC.

The V and J genes are TRBV7-2 and TRBJ2-1, with TRBD1 matching 9 bases. Losses at the gene ends were 4 bases for V and 10 bases for J; bases not matched to a gene: 5. Germline V lookup: CDR1 SGHTA, CDR2 FQGNSA. The length of the CDR3 is 13 residues. The CDR3 spells CASSYGTGTEQFF. The CDR3 DNA follows: TGTGCCAGCAGCTATGGGACAGGGACGGAGCAGTTCTTC.

The chain employs TRBV29-1 and TRBJ1-1; 8 bases agree with TRBD1. Germline V lookup: CDR1 SQVTM, CDR2 ANQGSEA. Germline trimming cut 4 bases from V and 1 base from J; bases unmatched to any gene: 8. CDR3 length: 15 amino acids. CDR3 loop: CSVGTGTIGNTEAFF. CDR3 nucleotide sequence: TGCAGCGTTGGGACAGGGACGATAGGGAACACTGAAGCTTTCTTT.